This T cell receptor (beta chain) was documented in a study of cytomegalovirus exposure and HLA in healthy donors. The CDR3 has 15 amino acids. V lost 4 bases and J lost 5, with 18 bases in between. The V gene's germline CDR1 is SGHNT and CDR2 YYREEE (reference sequence). The PCR had 60 Vbeta and 13 Jbeta primers. TCRdb's table, derived via immunoSEQ multiplex PCR, lists solely in-frame clones and lacks some. The data contain 55,000 or so clones, 75% to 85% of them singletons. Sequenced input: PBMCs. The receptor's source is a female donor in good health and CMV-seronegative. The chain couples TRBV5-4 to TRBJ2-5; D may be TRBD1 (6 bases). The CDR3 coding sequence is TGTGCCAGCAGCCCTCCACAGGGACCCGGGGAGACCCAGTACTTC. Its protein product is CASSPPQGPGETQYF.